These T cell receptor beta chains were read from a single sample in a study of blood T cell repertoires in COVID-19. Clones were sequenced by immunoSEQ multiplex PCR, and TCRdb holds only the in-frame ones, with some missing. The sample includes some 270,000 clones, around 90% of them seen just once. The sample taken for sequencing was peripheral blood. The receptors come from an older woman with COVID-19, enrolled during active disease. CDR3s include the opening cysteine and the closing phenylalanine or tryptophan. Clone size, where shown, is once, few, many, or a class for clones that have expanded.

TRBV5-4	TRBJ1-1	-	CASSPLSGDTEAFF
TRBV7-2	TRBJ2-5	few	CASSLAPFSGGAETQYF
TRBV30	TRBJ1-1	-	CAWSVVGRDTEAFF
TRBV11-2	TRBJ2-5	-	CASSSFRETQYF
TRBV6-5	TRBJ1-2	-	CASSYSMGQIYGYTF
TRBV18	TRBJ1-1	-	CASSPQGTEAFF
TRBV30	TRBJ1-5	-	CAWSATGLQPQHF
TRBV21-1	TRBJ2-3	-	CASSKQDRATSTDTQYF
TRBV7-9	TRBJ2-7	once	CASTKSGQIYEQYF
TRBV7-3	TRBJ2-1	-	CASSSTGQGSYNEQFF
TRBV3-1/TRBV3-2	TRBJ2-6	-	CASSLPRGSGANVLTF
TRBV3-1/TRBV3-2	TRBJ2-2	few	CASSHLGGNRVTGELFF
TRBV27	TRBJ1-5	-	CASRTGFNQPQHF
TRBV10-3	TRBJ2-3	-	CAINPTGGSSFAQYF
TRBV6-5	TRBJ1-1	once	CASSYDRDTEAFF
TRBV4-2	TRBJ1-5	-	CASSQEGVGALHQPQHF
TRBV7-8	TRBJ2-6	-	CASSPRRGQGAGANVLTF
TRBV3-1/TRBV3-2	TRBJ1-2	-	CASSPYGYTF
TRBV7-2	TRBJ2-2	-	CALGPGEPTGELFF
TRBV7-2	TRBJ1-6	-	CASSPSWRNSPLHF
TRBV2	TRBJ2-5	-	CASSPSGGAGETQYF
TRBV7-2	TRBJ1-6	-	CASSLDRGSISPLHF
TRBV3-1/TRBV3-2	TRBJ1-2	-	CASRRPGTGYGYTF
TRBV3-1/TRBV3-2	TRBJ2-1	-	CASGSSSGGRSSYNEQFF
TRBV12-5	TRBJ2-1	-	CASGLRPGLAGGSSYNEQFF
TRBV5-5	TRBJ1-1	-	CASSTLGSTEAFF
TRBV5-1	TRBJ1-1	once	CASSVQGQGEAFF
TRBV6-2/TRBV6-3	TRBJ1-5	-	CASSYGHINQPQHF
TRBV2	TRBJ1-2	-	CASSDRGAQYGYTF
TRBV7-9	TRBJ1-1	-	CASSQQGEAFF
TRBV6-2/TRBV6-3	TRBJ1-1	-	CASSPQTGRAEAFF
TRBV11-3	TRBJ1-1	-	CASSLGAVAEAFF
TRBV30	TRBJ2-1	-	CAVAGTYNEQFF
TRBV21-1	TRBJ1-1	-	CASSKAFTGVSTEAFF
TRBV19	TRBJ2-3	once	CASSNQRSTDTQYF
TRBV19	TRBJ2-3	-	CASSEMGGGTDTQYF
TRBV6-2/TRBV6-3	TRBJ1-5	few	CASSPLGQVDQPQHF
TRBV19	TRBJ1-2	-	CASSIGGGGGYGYTF
TRBV7-8	TRBJ1-2	once	CASSPLGGSKDYGYTF
TRBV5-5	TRBJ2-7	-	CASSLGGTGQGYEQYF
TRBV21-1	TRBJ1-1	-	CASSKGVGRDSEWTEAFF
TRBV7-9	TRBJ1-3	-	CASSFYDRNTGNTIYF
TRBV27	TRBJ1-1	-	CASRGRNTEAFF
TRBV6-1	TRBJ1-2	-	CASSERPGINYGYTF
TRBV7-8	TRBJ1-5	-	CASSIDTDQPQHF
TRBV5-1	TRBJ2-1	-	CASSLQPGGNEQFF
TRBV4-3	TRBJ2-1	-	CASSQGLAVNLGNEQFF
TRBV18	TRBJ1-2	-	CASSPRQDSPSYGYTF
TRBV7-9	TRBJ1-2	-	CASSLPGGSDYGYTF
TRBV7-9	TRBJ1-1	-	CASFLTVNTEAFF
TRBV11-1	TRBJ2-5	-	CASSPDSRETQYF
TRBV6-6	TRBJ1-1	once	CASSSVTGSGTEAFF
TRBV5-1	TRBJ2-7	-	CASTRTESYEQYF
TRBV19	TRBJ1-1	few	CASSLLSLNTEAFF
TRBV2	TRBJ1-5	-	CASTTSRNQPQHF
TRBV2	TRBJ2-1	-	CASSEERQEYNEQFF
TRBV6-5	TRBJ1-6	-	CASSRDSYNSPLHF
TRBV6-1	TRBJ1-6	-	CASSEVRQAGYNSPLHF
TRBV9	TRBJ1-4	-	CASSATRAEKLFF
TRBV5-8	TRBJ2-3	-	CASTYRGGARADTQYF